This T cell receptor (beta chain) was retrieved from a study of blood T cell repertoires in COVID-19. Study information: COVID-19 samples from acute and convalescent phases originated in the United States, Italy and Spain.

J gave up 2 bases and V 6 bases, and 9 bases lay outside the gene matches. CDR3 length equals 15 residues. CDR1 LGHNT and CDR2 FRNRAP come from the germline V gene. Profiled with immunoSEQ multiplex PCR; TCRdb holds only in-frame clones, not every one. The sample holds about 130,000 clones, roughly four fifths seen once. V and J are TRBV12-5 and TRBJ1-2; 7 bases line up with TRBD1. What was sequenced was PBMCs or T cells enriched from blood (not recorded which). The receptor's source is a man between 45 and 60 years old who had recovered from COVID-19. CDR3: CASGLLTGANYGYTF. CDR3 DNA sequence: TGTGCTAGTGGCCTACTCACAGGGGCAAACTATGGCTACACCTTC. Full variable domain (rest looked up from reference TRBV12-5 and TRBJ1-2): DARVTQTPRHKVTEMGQEVTMRCQPILGHNTVFWYRQTMMQGLELLAYFRNRAPLDDSGMPKDRFSAEMPDATLATLKIQPSEPRDSAVYFCASGLLTGANYGYTFGSGTRLTVV.